This T cell receptor beta chain was captured in a study of T cell responses to AZD1222 COVID-19 vaccine. This clone was counted between two and nine times. Antigen specificity is unknown. Profiling relied on immunoSEQ multiplex PCR, and the TCRdb table lists in-frame clones only, not all of them. This sample carries fewer than 130,000 clones, about four fifths of them seen once, and the ten largest clones take 4% to 5%. Losses at the gene ends were 5 bases for V and 2 bases for J; bases not matched to a gene: 4. The germline CDR1 and CDR2 sequences are KGHDR and SFDVKD. The CDR3 has 14 residues. Study-level points and caveats: White British donors predominated, females outnumbered males, and clonal diversity was possibly underestimated.

This chain links TRBV24-1 with TRBJ2-7; 8 positions match TRBD1. The clonotype comes from an adult in good health. Sample: peripheral blood, taken on day 0 of AZD1222 vaccination. The CDR3 region is CATSGDRPPYEQYF. DNA of the CDR3: TGTGCCACCAGTGGGGACAGGCCCCCCTACGAGCAGTACTTC.